Following are 20 T cell receptor beta chains from one sample sequenced in a study of beta chain features in type 1 diabetes. Notes on the study in general: Moderately but significantly shorter TCRB CDR3s were found in Type 1 diabetes patients in all four CD4+ subsets.

Sequencing targeted expressed TCRB transcripts, as all isolated RNA had been reverse transcribed. Libraries were prepared by immunoSEQ multiplex PCR; TCRdb keeps only in-frame clonotypes and omits some of them. The repertoire consists of approximately 250,000 clones, with roughly 25% occurring once and the leading ten covering approximately 0.011%. Antigens of these TCRs are unknown. Sequenced: naive CD4+ T cells from blood. The receptors were sampled from a woman aged 25 to 45 with type 1 diabetes.

This clone was detected a few times. The chain joins TRBV4-1 to TRBJ1-1; D possibly corresponds to TRBD1 (5 bases). The germline V gene has CDR1 MGHRA and CDR2 YSYEKL. Trimming removed 2 bases from V and 4 bases from J, with 11 bases in between. The CDR3 consists of 14 residues. The CDR3 nucleotides read TGCGCCAGCAGCCAATTACAGGTTTTCACTGAAGCTTTCTTT. Protein product: CASSQLQVFTEAFF.

This clone was seen more than once but under ten times. DNA of the CDR3: TGCAGCGTTGAAAAACGAGGGACTAGTAGGGTGGCCGAGCAGTACTTC. This gives the protein CSVEKRGTSRVAEQYF. The rearrangement uses TRBV29-1 and TRBJ2-7; 8 nucleotides align to TRBD2. Germline V lookup: CDR1 SQVTM, CDR2 ANQGSEA. V lost 2 bases, J lost 6 bases, and 15 bases stayed unmatched. The CDR3 is made up of 16 amino acids.

This clone was observed a handful of times. V is TRBV30 and J is TRBJ2-7, with D possibly matching TRBD1 (6 bases). V was cut by 0 bases and J by 3 bases, with 15 bases left in between. Germline-derived CDR1 and CDR2 are GTSNPN and SVGIG (reference sequence). The CDR3 contains 15 residues. CDR3 sequence reads: CAWSVGAGQLYEQYF. The CDR3 DNA reads as TGTGCCTGGAGTGTAGGAGCCGGACAGCTCTACGAGCAGTACTTC.

This chain's CDR3 is CASSGTEQGYGAQHF. In DNA, the CDR3 is TGTGCCAGCAGTGGCACCGAGCAGGGGTACGGAGCCCAGCATTTT. This chain connects TRBV27 to TRBJ1-5, with a tentative D call TRBD1 (6 bases). Trimming took 5 bases from V and 11 from J, leaving 22 bases between them. Germline V gene sequence: CDR1 MNHEY, CDR2 SMNVEV (reference sequence). This CDR3 spans 15 amino acids.

The chain has TRBV19 and TRBJ2-1; 9 nucleotides match TRBD1. The CDR3 has 13 amino acids. Germline V gene lookup returns CDR1 LNHDA and CDR2 SQIVND (reference sequence). V was clipped by 0 bases and J by 15 bases; unmatched bases: 6. CDR3 loop: CASSIDRGQGLFF. The CDR3 DNA follows: TGTGCCAGTAGTATAGATCGAGGACAGGGGCTGTTCTTC. The complete variable domain, with remaining parts taken from reference TRBV19 and TRBJ2-1, reads DGGITQSPKYLFRKEGQNVTLSCEQNLNHDAMYWYRQDPGQGLRLIYYSQIVNDFQKGDIAEGYSVSREKKESFPLTVTSAQKNPTAFYLCASSIDRGQGLFFGPGTRLTVL.

The gene calls are TRBV7-9 and TRBJ2-3; TRBD1 aligns across 7 bases. Germline CDR1 SEHNR, CDR2 FQNEAQ (reference sequence). The CDR3 has 14 amino acids. The junction had 3 bases not matched to a gene; V was cut back by 3 bases and J by 3 bases. The CDR3 sequence: CASSFEGATDTQYF. CDR3 bases: TGTGCCAGCAGCTTTGAGGGGGCAACAGATACGCAGTATTTT.

This clone occurred a few times. V and J are TRBV6-6 and TRBJ2-7, with 8 bases fitting TRBD1. V was clipped by 1 base and J by 5 bases; unmatched bases: 7. Per the germline V gene, CDR1 is MNHNY and CDR2 is SVGAGI (reference sequence). The CDR3 is 15 amino acids. As DNA, the CDR3 is TGTGCCAGCAGTTACTTCAGGGGGCGGAAGGACGAGCAGTACTTC. Amino acid sequence: CASSYFRGRKDEQYF.

The chain uses TRBV14 and TRBJ2-7; D gene uncertain. V was pared by 5 bases and J by 4 bases, with 6 bases between. The CDR3 is 11 residues long. Germline loops: CDR1 SGHDN, CDR2 FVKESK. The CDR3 spells CASSGQYEQYF. The CDR3, as DNA: TGTGCCAGCAGCGGTCAGTACGAGCAGTACTTC. Together with reference TRBV14 and TRBJ2-7, the CDR3 gives the full variable domain: EAGVTQFPSHSVIEKGQTVTLRCDPISGHDNLYWYRRVMGKEIKFLLHFVKESKQDESGMPNNRFLAERTGGTYSTLKVQPAELEDSGVYFCASSGQYEQYFGPGTRLTVT.

This chain connects TRBV28 to TRBJ1-1; 7 bases match TRBD1. The CDR3 runs to 15 residues. Germline CDR1 reads MDHEN; CDR2 reads SYDVKM. V lost 5 bases, J lost 0 bases, and 6 bases stayed unmatched. CDR3 sequence reads: CASSILGQVNTEAFF. The CDR3 DNA follows: TGTGCCAGCAGTATCTTAGGACAGGTGAACACTGAAGCTTTCTTT.

V usage is TRBV30 and J usage is TRBJ2-7; 9 bases agree with TRBD2. This CDR3 spans 15 amino acids. J gave up 5 bases and V 0 bases, and 8 bases lay outside the gene matches. Germline CDR1 and CDR2: GTSNPN and SVGIG (reference sequence). This CDR3 is CAWSVGLAGRNEQYF. The CDR3 DNA reads TGTGCCTGGAGTGTCGGGCTAGCGGGACGAAACGAGCAGTACTTC.

J is TRBJ2-1 and V is TRBV19; TRBD1 matches at 8 bases. This CDR3 spans 15 amino acids. CDR1 and CDR2 from the germline V gene are LNHDA and SQIVND (reference sequence). J lost 4 bases, V lost 2 bases, and 4 bases had no gene match. The CDR3: CASSIRGQEYNEQFF. The CDR3 bases are TGTGCCAGTAGTATACGGGGACAGGAATACAATGAGCAGTTCTTC.

This clone was found a few times. This chain links TRBV5-1 with TRBJ2-1; the D gene is possibly TRBD2 (5 bases). Between the trimmed V and J ends, which lost 2 bases and 4 bases, there was a span of 13 bases. Germline-derived CDR1 and CDR2 are SGHRS and YFSETQ. There are 15 residues in the CDR3. The CDR3 region has the DNA TGCGCCAGCAGCTTAAATGCCCCGGGGTACAATGAGCAGTTCTTC. Translation gives CASSLNAPGYNEQFF.

The V gene is TRBV7-3, the J gene TRBJ2-1, with TRBD2 identical over 7 bases. This CDR3 region has 16 residues. CDR1 and CDR2 (germline): SGHTA, FQGTGA. Germline trimming cut 3 bases from V and 0 bases from J; bases unmatched to any gene: 5. This chain's CDR3 is CASSLFGGSSYNEQFF. Written as DNA, the CDR3 is TGTGCCAGCAGCTTGTTCGGCGGGAGCTCCTACAATGAGCAGTTCTTC. Together with reference TRBV7-3 and TRBJ2-1, the CDR3 gives the full variable domain: GAGVSQTPSNKVTEKGKYVELRCDPISGHTALYWYRQSLGQGPEFLIYFQGTGAADDSGLPNDRFFAVRPEGSVSTLKIQRTERGDSAVYLCASSLFGGSSYNEQFFGPGTRLTVL.

This sequence joins TRBV30 and TRBJ1-3; 8 nucleotides match TRBD1. CDR3 length: 15 amino acids. Looked up from germline, CDR1 is GTSNPN and CDR2 is SVGIG (reference sequence). Germline trimming cut 2 bases from V and 0 bases from J; bases unmatched to any gene: 3. CDR3 sequence (DNA): TGTGCCTGGAGTAAAGGGACAGGCTCTGGAAACACCATATATTTT. Its translation is CAWSKGTGSGNTIYF. Full variable domain (missing parts from reference TRBV30 and TRBJ1-3): SQTIHQWPATLVQPVGSPLSLECTVEGTSNPNLYWYRQAAGRGLQLLFYSVGIGQISSEVPQNLSASRPQDRQFILSSKKLLLSDSGFYLCAWSKGTGSGNTIYFGEGSWLTVV.

This clone was seen a few times. The chain links TRBV4-1 to TRBJ2-7; maybe TRBD1 (6 bases). This CDR3 spans 12 amino acids. V lost 4 bases to trimming and J lost 2 bases, with 6 bases between them. Germline CDR1 is MGHRA and CDR2 is YSYEKL. The chain's CDR3 is CASSRDTYEQYF. CDR3 in DNA: TGCGCCAGCAGCCGGGACACCTACGAGCAGTACTTC.

The chain couples TRBV19 to TRBJ1-5; D unresolved. V was cut by 5 bases and J by 6 bases, with 11 bases left in between. The CDR3 totals 13 residues. CDR1 is LNHDA, CDR2 SQIVND, per germline (reference sequence). The CDR3 DNA is TGTGCCAGTAGTTCTGTAATCGGTCAGCCCCAGCATTTT. This translates into CASSSVIGQPQHF.

This clone has more than one count but fewer than ten. The chain is built from TRBV19 and TRBJ2-1; 8 bases are shared with TRBD1. The V gene's germline CDR1 is LNHDA and CDR2 SQIVND (reference sequence). V was pared by 7 bases and J by 5 bases, with 7 bases of the junction left unmatched. The CDR3 consists of 14 residues. The CDR3: CASTNRGANNEQFF. In DNA form, the CDR3 reads TGTGCCAGTACCAACAGGGGGGCTAACAATGAGCAGTTCTTC. The variable domain in full, with the rest retrieved from reference TRBV19 and TRBJ2-1, is DGGITQSPKYLFRKEGQNVTLSCEQNLNHDAMYWYRQDPGQGLRLIYYSQIVNDFQKGDIAEGYSVSREKKESFPLTVTSAQKNPTAFYLCASTNRGANNEQFFGPGTRLTVL.

The rearrangement joins TRBV11-2 to TRBJ2-7, with 8 bases lining up with TRBD2. CDR1 and CDR2 (germline): SGHAT, FQNNGV. The V gene end was trimmed by 6 bases and the J gene end by 3 bases; junction bases not matched to a gene: 10. CDR3 size: 15 residues. CDR3 region: CASRPSGRLVYEQYF. CDR3 DNA sequence: TGTGCCAGCAGACCCAGCGGGAGATTGGTCTACGAGCAGTACTTC. The whole variable domain, remainder taken from reference TRBV11-2 and TRBJ2-7, is EAGVAQSPRYKIIEKRQSVAFWCNPISGHATLYWYQQILGQGPKLLIQFQNNGVVDDSQLPKDRFSAERLKGVDSTLKIQPAKLEDSAVYLCASRPSGRLVYEQYFGPGTRLTVT.

In this sample, this clone turned up a few times. The rearrangement joins TRBV7-3 to TRBJ2-6, with 11 bases matching TRBD2. Germline V gene lookup returns CDR1 SGHTA and CDR2 FQGTGA. The CDR3 covers 17 residues. The ends lost 4 bases at V and 2 bases at J; junction bases unmatched: 4. CDR3 sequence (DNA): TGTGCCAGCAGCTCTACTAGCGGGGGTACTGGGGCCAACGTCCTGACTTTC. It translates to CASSSTSGGTGANVLTF.

The V gene is TRBV7-9, the J gene TRBJ1-2; D not resolved. The CDR3 consists of 11 residues. Germline V gene lookup returns CDR1 SEHNR and CDR2 FQNEAQ (reference sequence). Trimming pared 9 bases from V and 5 bases from J, leaving 10 bases between. The chain's CDR3 is CASTVQYGYTF. For the CDR3, the DNA is TGTGCCAGTACAGTGCAGTATGGCTACACCTTC.